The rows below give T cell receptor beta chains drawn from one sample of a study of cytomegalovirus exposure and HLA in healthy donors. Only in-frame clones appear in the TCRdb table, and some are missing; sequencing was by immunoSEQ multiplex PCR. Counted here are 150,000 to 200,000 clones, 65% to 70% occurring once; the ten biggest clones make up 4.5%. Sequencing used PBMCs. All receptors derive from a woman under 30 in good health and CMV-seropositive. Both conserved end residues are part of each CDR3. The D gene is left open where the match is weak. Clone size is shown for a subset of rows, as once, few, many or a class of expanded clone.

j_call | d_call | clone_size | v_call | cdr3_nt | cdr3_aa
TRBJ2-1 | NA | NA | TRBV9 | TGTGCCAGCAGCGTAAACGTGGGCGGGTTTAATGAGCAGTTCTTC | CASSVNVGGFNEQFF
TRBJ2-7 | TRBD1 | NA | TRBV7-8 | TGTGCCAGCAGCCCTGCCCTCGACAGGGGGGTGCACGAGCAGTACTTC | CASSPALDRGVHEQYF
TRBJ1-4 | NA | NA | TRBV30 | TGTGCCTGGGCTTTCGGGACATGGGGGGAAAAACTGTTTTTT | CAWAFGTWGEKLFF
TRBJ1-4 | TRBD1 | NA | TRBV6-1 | TGTGCCAGCAGTGGGGGACAGGGGCTTGAAAAACTGTTTTTT | CASSGGQGLEKLFF
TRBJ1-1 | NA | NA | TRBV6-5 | TGTGCCAGCAGTTACGGAGGATCGAACACTGAAGCTTTCTTT | CASSYGGSNTEAFF
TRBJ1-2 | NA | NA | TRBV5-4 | TGTGCCAGCAGTCCCCATGACAGGATTTACTATGGCTACACCTTC | CASSPHDRIYYGYTF
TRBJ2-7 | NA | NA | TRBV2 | TGTGCCAGCAGTGAACACGGACAGATAAACAAGTCCTACGAGCAGTACTTC | CASSEHGQINKSYEQYF
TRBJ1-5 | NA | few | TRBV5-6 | TGTGCCAGCAGCAGCGCAGCCCCTGGATATGGCAATCAGCCCCAGCATTTT | CASSSAAPGYGNQPQHF
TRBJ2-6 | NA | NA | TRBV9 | TGTGCCAGCAGCGCAGAGGACTCTGGGGCCAACGTCCTGACTTTC | CASSAEDSGANVLTF
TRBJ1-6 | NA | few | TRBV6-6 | TGTGCCAGCAGCCTCACGGAACTGGGAGATTCACCCCTCCACTTT | CASSLTELGDSPLHF
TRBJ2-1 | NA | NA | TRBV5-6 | TGTGCCAGCAGCCTGAGGACTCCGGTGAATGAGCAGTTCTTC | CASSLRTPVNEQFF
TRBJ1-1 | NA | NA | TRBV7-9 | TGTTCCAGCAGCTTAGCGACCGACAGCACCCCTGAAGCTTTCTTT | CSSSLATDSTPEAFF
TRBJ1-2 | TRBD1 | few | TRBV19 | TGTGCCAGTAGTATGGACAGGGTCTACACCTTC | CASSMDRVYTF
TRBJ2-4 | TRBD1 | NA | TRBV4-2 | TGTGCCAGCAGCCAAGATCCGACAGGGGGCCACCTAGCCAAAAACATTCAGTACTTC | CASSQDPTGGHLAKNIQYF
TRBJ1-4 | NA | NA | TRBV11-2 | TGTGCCAGCAGCCGAGGCCTCTACAAGAGAACTAATGAAAAACTGTTTTTT | CASSRGLYKRTNEKLFF
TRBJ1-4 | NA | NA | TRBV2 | TGTGCCAGCAGTGAGTTTGGCACTAATGAAAAACTGTTTTTT | CASSEFGTNEKLFF
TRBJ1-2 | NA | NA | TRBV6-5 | TGTGCCAGCAGACAGGGATCTAACTATGGCTACACCTTC | CASRQGSNYGYTF
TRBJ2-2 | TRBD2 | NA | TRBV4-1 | TGCGCCAGCAGCCAAGATCGGGTAGCGGGAGGAACCGGGGAGCTGTTTTTT | CASSQDRVAGGTGELFF
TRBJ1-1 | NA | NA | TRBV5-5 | TGTGCCAGCAACGTGGAGGGGTTGGCGAACACTGAAGCTTTCTTT | CASNVEGLANTEAFF
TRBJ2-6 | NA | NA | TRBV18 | TGTGCCAGCTCACCAATAAGGCGGGAAATCTCTGGGGCCAACGTCCTGACTTTC | CASSPIRREISGANVLTF